This TCR beta chain was recorded in a study of beta chain features in type 1 diabetes (dated by TCRdb to the late 2010s). At the level of the whole study: Patients and healthy donors did not differ in mean age, gender distribution, total cell number or subset yield. A total of some 100,000,000 sorted cells were examined across all samples, and a strong correlation was observed between cell number per subset and RNA yield. The study compared TCRB repertoires of sorted circulating CD4+ T cell subsets between recently diagnosed type 1 diabetes patients and matched healthy donors. Regulatory and stem cell-like memory subsets were isolated from only 8 patients and 8 healthy donors, whereas naive and central memory subsets came from all 30 or so donors. Broader findings and caveats from the paper: Only small numbers of individuals were included in the HLA sub-analyses, which left unresolved whether HLA type had any influence on TCRB rearrangement. Sequencing cDNA rather than genomic DNA could over-represent highly expressing activated cells, although activation and CD3 levels did not differ between groups. The naive, central memory and regulatory TCRB repertoires appeared to resemble one another more closely among patients than among healthy donors. Patients with type 1 diabetes made fewer insertions and deleted more nucleotides at VDJ recombination sites, implying thymic rearrangement abnormalities. Shorter templates might have been favored by PCR, but patient and control samples were amplified and corrected together, so both groups would have been affected equally by any skew. Type 1 diabetes patients showed a moderate but significant shortening of TCRB CDR3 length in all four CD4+ subsets.

For this clone: The antigen it recognizes is unknown. Base qualities are not recorded, but no much larger clone differs from it by a single base.

Each donor gave one peripheral blood draw, averaging roughly 0.11 L, which was collected into heparinised tubes. Naive, central memory, regulatory and stem cell-like memory CD4+ T cells were sorted on a BD FACSAria II using a panel including CD45RO, CCR7, CD25, CD127, CD95 and CD27. All sorted populations exceeded 95% purity. PBMCs were separated immediately by Lymphoprep density gradient centrifugation and were stained directly, without being cultured. To minimize batch effects, samples were stained and sorted in pairs, one healthy donor with one patient per experiment. Measured from the cysteine to the phenylalanine, the CDR3 is 15 residues long. Here the CDR3 DNA is all that survives: 45 bases in frame from base 1. CDR1 SGHTA and CDR2 FQGNSA were looked up in the germline V gene. Deletion took 7 bases off V and 8 bases off J, with a span of 20 bases between the germline ends. The entire isolated RNA was reverse transcribed using the High Capacity cDNA Reverse Transcription Kit, and thus expressed TCRB transcripts were sequenced. Deep immunoSEQ sequencing was applied to naive, central memory and regulatory T cell samples, giving an average of about 3.57 million total reads per sample. After sorted cells were lysed in RLT buffer, RNA was extracted with DNase-treated RNeasy Micro or Mini kits, with the choice depending on cell number. To prevent cross-contamination, each cell subset was processed individually, whereas patient and healthy donor samples were processed jointly. The immunoSEQ multiplex PCR was used to amplify TCRB sequences from cDNA, yielding 87-bp fragments that span the CDR3 region. Amplicons were sequenced on the Illumina HiSeq platform. From the authors' description of their analysis: Synthetic template baselines were used to correct PCR bias computationally, reads within Hamming distance 2 were collapsed together, and singletons that could not be merged were discarded. Reads were aligned against IMGT to assign V, D and J genes, CDR3 length and insertions or deletions at six rearrangement sites. Clonotype counts were normalized to sorted cell number within each subset before computing true diversity and Gini coefficients with the tcR R package. The overlap coefficient, calculated on TCRB nucleotide sequences, was used to quantify repertoire sharing. Out-of-frame TCRB sequences from naive cells were analyzed to stand in for the pre-selection repertoire. The table comes from immuneACCESS by way of TCRdb, which keeps in-frame sequences with V and J called. Part of the clones is missing from these tables; in studies checked, under half for an unresolved V gene and the rest for unknown reasons. The V and J calls and the clone size are those of that table, but D and trimming were determined from the DNA. The sample data list about 150,000 clones, and around 9.3% of these were observed just once. The biggest ten clones account for 1.3% of the sample.

The chain couples TRBV7-2 to TRBJ1-4, with TRBD1 tentatively as D gene (6 bases match). The sequenced material came from naive CD4+ T cells from blood. The cell subset or site label, read with the paper, signifies: true naive CD4+ T cells. This clonotype originated in a man aged 18 to 30 in good health. The encoded CDR3 is CASTTTQGVGEKLFF. The DNA sequence is as follows: TGTGCCAGCACCACTACACAGGGAGTAGGGGAAAAACTGTTTTTT.